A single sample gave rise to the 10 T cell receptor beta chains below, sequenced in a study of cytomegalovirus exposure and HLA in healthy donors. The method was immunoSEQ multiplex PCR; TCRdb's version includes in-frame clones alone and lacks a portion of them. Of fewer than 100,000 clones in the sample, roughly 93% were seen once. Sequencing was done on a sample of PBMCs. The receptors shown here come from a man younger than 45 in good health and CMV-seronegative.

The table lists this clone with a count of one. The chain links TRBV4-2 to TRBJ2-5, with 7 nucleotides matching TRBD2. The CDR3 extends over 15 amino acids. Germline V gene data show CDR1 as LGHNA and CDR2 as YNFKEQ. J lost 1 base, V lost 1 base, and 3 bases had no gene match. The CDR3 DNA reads TGTGCCAGCAGCCAAGGAGTAGCGGGCCAAGAGACCCAGTACTTC. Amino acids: CASSQGVAGQETQYF.

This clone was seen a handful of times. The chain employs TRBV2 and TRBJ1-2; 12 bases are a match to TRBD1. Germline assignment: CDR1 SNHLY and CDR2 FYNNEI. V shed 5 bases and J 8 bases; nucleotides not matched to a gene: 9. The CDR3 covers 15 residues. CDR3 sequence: CASSLSGTGGRGYTF. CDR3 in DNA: TGTGCCAGCAGTCTCAGCGGGACAGGGGGCAGGGGCTACACCTTC.

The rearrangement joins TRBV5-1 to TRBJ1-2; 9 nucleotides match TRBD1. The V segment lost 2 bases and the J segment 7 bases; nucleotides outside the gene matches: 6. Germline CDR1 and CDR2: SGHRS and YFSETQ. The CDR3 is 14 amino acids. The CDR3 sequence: CASSLGGQGLGYTF. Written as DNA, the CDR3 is TGCGCCAGCAGCTTAGGAGGACAGGGGCTTGGCTACACCTTC.

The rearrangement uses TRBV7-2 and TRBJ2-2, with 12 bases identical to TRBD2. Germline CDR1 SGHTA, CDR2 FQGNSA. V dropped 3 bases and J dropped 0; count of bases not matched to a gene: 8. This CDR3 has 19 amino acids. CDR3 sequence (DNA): TGTGCCAGCAGCTTCAGACTAGCGGGGGAACTTTCGAACACCGGGGAGCTGTTTTTT. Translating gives CASSFRLAGELSNTGELFF.

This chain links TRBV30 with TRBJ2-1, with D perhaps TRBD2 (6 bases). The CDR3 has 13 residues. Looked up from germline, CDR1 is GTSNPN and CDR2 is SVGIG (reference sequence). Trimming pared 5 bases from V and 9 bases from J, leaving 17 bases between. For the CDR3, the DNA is TGTGCCTGGCGGAGGGTTTCCGTCGGTGAGCAGTTCTTC. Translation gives CAWRRVSVGEQFF. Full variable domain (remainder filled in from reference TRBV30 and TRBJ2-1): SQTIHQWPATLVQPVGSPLSLECTVEGTSNPNLYWYRQAAGRGLQLLFYSVGIGQISSEVPQNLSASRPQDRQFILSSKKLLLSDSGFYLCAWRRVSVGEQFFGPGTRLTVL.

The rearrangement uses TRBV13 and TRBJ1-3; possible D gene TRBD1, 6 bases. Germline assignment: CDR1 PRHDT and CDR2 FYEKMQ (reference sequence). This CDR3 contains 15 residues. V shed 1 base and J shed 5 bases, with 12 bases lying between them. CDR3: CASSLVGTTRNTIYF. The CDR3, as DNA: TGTGCCAGCAGCTTAGTCGGGACAACCCGAAACACCATATATTTT.

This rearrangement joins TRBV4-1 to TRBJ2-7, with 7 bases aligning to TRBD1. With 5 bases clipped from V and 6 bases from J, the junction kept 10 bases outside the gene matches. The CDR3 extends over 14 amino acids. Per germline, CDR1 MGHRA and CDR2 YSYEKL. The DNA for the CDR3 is TGCGCCAGCAGCAATCTGGCGACAGGGCGCGAGCAGTACTTC. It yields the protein CASSNLATGREQYF.

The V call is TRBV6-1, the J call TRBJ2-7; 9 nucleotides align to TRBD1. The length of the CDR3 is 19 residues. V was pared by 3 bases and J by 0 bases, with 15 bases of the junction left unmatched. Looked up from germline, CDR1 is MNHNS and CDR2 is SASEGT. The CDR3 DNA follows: TGTGCCAGCAGTGAGATGACAGGGGGGATTTGGGTTCGCTCCTACGAGCAGTACTTC. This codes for CASSEMTGGIWVRSYEQYF.

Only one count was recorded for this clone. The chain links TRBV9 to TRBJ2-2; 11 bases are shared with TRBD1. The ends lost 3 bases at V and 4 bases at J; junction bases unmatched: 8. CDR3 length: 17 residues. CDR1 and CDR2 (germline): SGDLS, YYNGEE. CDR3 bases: TGTGCCAGCAGCGGGACAGGGGGCATGAGTGGCACCGGGGAGCTGTTTTTT. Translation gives CASSGTGGMSGTGELFF.

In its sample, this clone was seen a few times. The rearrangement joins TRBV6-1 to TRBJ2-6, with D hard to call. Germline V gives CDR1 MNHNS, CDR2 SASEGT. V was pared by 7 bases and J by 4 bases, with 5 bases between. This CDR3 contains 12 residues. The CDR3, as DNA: TGTGCCAGCATGGCCGGGGCCAACGTCCTGACTTTC. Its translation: CASMAGANVLTF.